This T cell receptor (beta chain) was recovered during a study of blood T cell repertoires in COVID-19. Study summary: T cells, B-cell-depleted T cells, or PBMCs provided the cDNA or gDNA that served as material.

CDR1 and CDR2 from the germline V gene are KGHDR and SFDVKD. V trimming: 4 bases; J trimming: 4 bases; junction bases outside the gene matches: 4. This CDR3 contains 16 residues. Authors' processing steps: From reference gene primer amplification, estimates of nucleated cell counts were derived. The repertoire was sequenced with immunoSEQ multiplex PCR; TCRdb's copy has only in-frame clones and lacks some. V and J calls and clone size follow that table, whereas D and trimming were derived from the DNA. The sample has roughly 30,000 clones; 88% are singletons. V usage is TRBV24-1 and J usage is TRBJ2-1; 12 nucleotides align to TRBD2. The specimen was peripheral blood. This clonotype was sampled from a human donor in a cohort sampled during active COVID-19. CDR3 residues: CATSDPLAGGYNEQFF. The CDR3 region has the DNA TGTGCCACCAGTGACCCACTAGCGGGGGGTTACAATGAGCAGTTCTTC.